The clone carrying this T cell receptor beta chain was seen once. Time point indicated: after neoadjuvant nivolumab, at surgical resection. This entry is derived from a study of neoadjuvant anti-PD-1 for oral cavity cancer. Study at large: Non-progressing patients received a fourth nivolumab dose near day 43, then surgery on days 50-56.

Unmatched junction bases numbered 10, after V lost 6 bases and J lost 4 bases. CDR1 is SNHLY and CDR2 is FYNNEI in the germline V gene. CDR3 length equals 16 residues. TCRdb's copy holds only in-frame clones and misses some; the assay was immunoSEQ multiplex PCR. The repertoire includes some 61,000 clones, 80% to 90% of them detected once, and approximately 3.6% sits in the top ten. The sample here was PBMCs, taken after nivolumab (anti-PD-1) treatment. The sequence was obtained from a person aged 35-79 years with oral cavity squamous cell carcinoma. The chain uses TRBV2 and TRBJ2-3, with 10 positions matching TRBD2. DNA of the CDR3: TGTGCCAGCAGCCCCATGGGAGCGGGAGGGTCAGATACGCAGTATTTT. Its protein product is CASSPMGAGGSDTQYF.